This passage covers 26 T cell receptor beta chains from one sample sequenced in a study of cytomegalovirus exposure and HLA in healthy donors. Use of 60 Vbeta and 13 Jbeta primers characterized the PCR. Method: immunoSEQ multiplex PCR; TCRdb's copy keeps in-frame clones and lacks some. The table records some 150,000 clones, around 79% of them present only once. The sample was PBMCs. Receptors originate from a man aged 25 to 40 in good health and CMV-seropositive.

The rearrangement links TRBV18 to TRBJ2-1, with D perhaps TRBD2 (5 bases). V was pared by 9 bases and J by 0 bases, with 12 bases between. Germline assignment: CDR1 KGHSH and CDR2 LQKENI. The CDR3 has 14 amino acids. CDR3 amino acids: CASVSGSSYNEQFF. The CDR3 bases are TGTGCCAGTGTCAGCGGCAGCTCCTACAATGAGCAGTTCTTC.

The chain carries TRBV5-4 and TRBJ1-1; D perhaps matches TRBD1 (6 bases). The germline V gene encodes CDR1 SGHNT and CDR2 YYREEE (reference sequence). The CDR3 covers 13 residues. The germline V and J ends were trimmed by 5 bases and 1 base, with 9 bases remaining between them. The CDR3 bases are TGTGCCAGCAGTTGGGACACGAACACTGAAGCTTTCTTT. This codes for CASSWDTNTEAFF.

This chain links TRBV10-2 with TRBJ2-3; the match to TRBD2 covers 12 bases. Trimming cost V 6 bases and J 3 bases; bases outside gene matches: 1. Germline V CDR1 and CDR2: WSHSY, SAAADI. CDR3 length: 14 amino acids. The CDR3 region is CASRTSGGTDTQYF. CDR3 DNA: TGCGCCAGCAGAACTAGCGGGGGGACAGATACGCAGTATTTT.

The chain uses TRBV6-1 and TRBJ2-7, with 8 bases lining up with TRBD2. The ends lost 6 bases at V and 7 bases at J; junction bases unmatched: 5. This CDR3 has 12 residues. Germline loops: CDR1 MNHNS, CDR2 SASEGT. The CDR3 spells CASRELAGEQYF. CDR3 nucleotides: TGTGCCAGCAGGGAGCTAGCGGGTGAGCAGTACTTC.

V gene TRBV5-4 combines with J gene TRBJ2-3; D is ambiguous. Germline V CDR1 and CDR2: SGHNT, YYREEE (reference sequence). V was shortened by 2 bases and J by 5 bases, with 3 bases between the two germline ends. The CDR3 totals 11 residues. The CDR3 here is CASSFRDTQYF. In DNA, the CDR3 is TGTGCCAGCAGCTTTAGAGATACGCAGTATTTT.

This chain links TRBV6-5 with TRBJ2-7, with a tentative D call TRBD1 (5 bases). Germline V gene data show CDR1 as MNHEY and CDR2 as SVGAGI. The CDR3 covers 13 residues. Trimming shortened V by 5 bases and J by 6 bases, and 14 bases separated the two germline ends. Written as DNA, the CDR3 is TGTGCCAGCAGTGAAGGGGATTCGGCCGAGCAGTACTTC. Translation gives CASSEGDSAEQYF.

The rearrangement joins TRBV12-5 to TRBJ2-3; D perhaps matches TRBD2 (6 bases). Germline V gene data show CDR1 as LGHNT and CDR2 as FRNRAP. Trimming removed 1 base from V and 3 bases from J, with 8 bases in between. This CDR3 spans 14 amino acids. DNA for the CDR3: TGTGCTAGTGGTTTGGCCGGGACTACAGATACGCAGTATTTT. It specifies CASGLAGTTDTQYF.

The chain combines TRBV2 with TRBJ2-1; 9 bases align to TRBD2. The ends lost 8 bases at V and 7 bases at J; junction bases unmatched: 6. The CDR3 consists of 13 residues. CDR1 is SNHLY and CDR2 is FYNNEI in the germline V gene. The CDR3 region is CASAGLAYNEQFF. In DNA form, the CDR3 reads TGTGCCAGCGCCGGACTAGCGTATAATGAGCAGTTCTTC.

This clone was seen a single time. The chain uses TRBV11-2 and TRBJ2-3, with no clear D. There are 13 residues in the CDR3. V dropped 4 bases and J dropped 2 bases, with 7 bases sitting between them. Germline V CDR1 and CDR2: SGHAT, FQNNGV. The DNA for the CDR3 is TGTGCCAGCAGCTCTACTACCACAGATACGCAGTATTTT. This encodes CASSSTTTDTQYF. The full variable domain, rest sourced from reference TRBV11-2 and TRBJ2-3, is EAGVAQSPRYKIIEKRQSVAFWCNPISGHATLYWYQQILGQGPKLLIQFQNNGVVDDSQLPKDRFSAERLKGVDSTLKIQPAKLEDSAVYLCASSSTTTDTQYFGPGTRLTVL.

V and J are TRBV28 and TRBJ2-7; possibly TRBD2 for D (6 bases). This CDR3 spans 13 amino acids. The V gene lost 3 bases and the J gene lost 3 bases, with 9 bases spanning the gap. Germline CDR1 and CDR2: MDHEN and SYDVKM. CDR3: CASSFGGSYEQYF. CDR3 DNA sequence: TGTGCCAGCAGTTTTGGGGGGAGCTACGAGCAGTACTTC.

This chain links TRBV27 with TRBJ2-7, with TRBD2 matching over 8 bases. The CDR3 length is 18 residues. Unmatched junction bases numbered 19, after V lost 0 bases and J lost 9 bases. CDR1 and CDR2 from the germline V gene are MNHEY and SMNVEV (reference sequence). The CDR3 loop reads CASSLSASGLLSLSGQYF. Here the CDR3 DNA reads TGTGCCAGCAGTTTATCGGCTAGCGGGTTATTATCCCTTTCCGGGCAGTACTTC.

This clone was recorded only once. The gene calls are TRBV30 and TRBJ1-3; D is unresolved. The CDR3 spans 15 residues. Trimming took off 2 bases at V and 4 bases at J, with 15 bases between the two ends. The germline gives CDR1 GTSNPN, CDR2 SVGIG (reference sequence). CDR3 sequence reads: CAWSPLQRRGNTIYF. DNA for the CDR3: TGTGCCTGGAGTCCACTCCAGAGGAGGGGAAACACCATATATTTT.

The chain carries TRBV7-8 and TRBJ2-7; the match to TRBD2 covers 8 bases. Looked up from germline, CDR1 is SGHVS and CDR2 is FQNEAQ. The CDR3 runs 16 residues. V lost 1 base, J lost 3 bases, and 8 bases stayed unmatched. CDR3 region: CASSLGGLAGIYEQYF. DNA of the CDR3: TGTGCCAGCAGCTTAGGGGGCTTAGCGGGAATCTACGAGCAGTACTTC.

CDR3 DNA: TGTGCCAGCAGCTTAGGCTCTGCGTACGAGCAGTACTTC. Protein sequence: CASSLGSAYEQYF. The genes are TRBV7-6 and TRBJ2-7, with no clear D. The V and J ends lost 1 base and 4 bases respectively, with 8 bases between them. This CDR3 has 13 residues. Germline CDR1 and CDR2: SGHVS and FNYEAQ.

As regards this clone: The junction departs from the called germline gene at one end, perhaps through a read error. The chain has TRBV9 and TRBJ1-3; no clear D. Looked up from germline, CDR1 is SGDLS and CDR2 is YYNGEE. This CDR3 has 15 amino acids. CDR3 in DNA: TGTGCCGGCAGCGTAGGGCAGATCTCTGGAAACACCATATATTTT. The encoded protein is CAGSVGQISGNTIYF.

The sample holds one count of this clone. The chain combines TRBV12-5 with TRBJ2-5; D remains unclear. The germline V gene has CDR1 LGHNT and CDR2 FRNRAP. This CDR3 comprises 13 residues. V was shortened by 6 bases and J by 2 bases, with 10 bases between the two germline ends. The CDR3 coding sequence is TGTGCTAGTGGCGACTCAGTGCAAGAGACCCAGTACTTC. Translated: CASGDSVQETQYF.

J is TRBJ1-1 and V is TRBV27, with a possible D match to TRBD1 (6 bases). Germline-derived CDR1 and CDR2 are MNHEY and SMNVEV (reference sequence). V was clipped by 6 bases and J by 2 bases, with 7 bases between them. This CDR3 has 12 amino acids. CDR3 DNA sequence: TGTGCCAGCAGAGGGGGTAACACTGAAGCTTTCTTT. Its protein is CASRGGNTEAFF.

In nucleotides, the CDR3 is TGCAGCGTGGATAGCGGGAGGGGTGAGACCCAGTACTTC. This sequence encodes CSVDSGRGETQYF. V usage is TRBV29-1 and J usage is TRBJ2-5, with 11 nucleotides matching TRBD2. V was pared by 6 bases and J by 5 bases, with 5 bases of the junction left unmatched. Germline CDR1 and CDR2: SQVTM and ANQGSEA. This CDR3 is 13 amino acids long. Variable domain in full (rest from reference TRBV29-1 and TRBJ2-5): SAVISQKPSRDICQRGTSLTIQCQVDSQVTMMFWYRQQPGQSLTLIATANQGSEATYESGFVIDKFPISRPNLTFSTLTVSNMSPEDSSIYLCSVDSGRGETQYFGPGTRLLVL.

This clone was counted a few times. The chain is built from TRBV2 and TRBJ1-5; D remains unclear. V shed 8 bases and J shed 0 bases, with 8 bases lying between them. CDR1 and CDR2 (germline): SNHLY, FYNNEI. There are 13 residues in the CDR3. CDR3 in DNA: TGTGCCAGCTGCCAGAATAGCAATCAGCCCCAGCATTTT. Its translation: CASCQNSNQPQHF. Full variable domain (outside the CDR3, taken from reference TRBV2 and TRBJ1-5): EPEVTQTPSHQVTQMGQEVILRCVPISNHLYFYWYRQILGQKVEFLVSFYNNEISEKSEIFDDQFSVERPDGSNFTLKIRSTKLEDSAMYFCASCQNSNQPQHFGDGTRLSIL.

The chain uses TRBV6-5 and TRBJ1-1; 8 bases match TRBD1. The CDR3 runs to 14 residues. J lost 4 bases, V lost 3 bases, and 4 bases had no gene match. CDR1 and CDR2 from the germline V gene are MNHEY and SVGAGI. CDR3 in amino acids: CASSYGDRRTEAFF. CDR3 in DNA: TGTGCCAGCAGTTATGGGGACAGGCGCACTGAAGCTTTCTTT.

This clone occurred a few times. The gene calls are TRBV28 and TRBJ1-1, with D unresolved. Looked up from germline, CDR1 is MDHEN and CDR2 is SYDVKM. V was cut by 3 bases and J by 6 bases, with 11 bases left in between. The CDR3 loop spans 13 amino acids. CDR3 sequence: CASSFTGLAEAFF. The DNA of the CDR3 is TGTGCCAGCAGTTTTACGGGGTTAGCTGAAGCTTTCTTT.

The V and J genes are TRBV29-1 and TRBJ2-3; 7 bases agree with TRBD2. Germline V gene lookup returns CDR1 SQVTM and CDR2 ANQGSEA. The CDR3 has 15 amino acids. The V and J ends lost 3 bases and 1 base, in that order; junction bases with no gene match: 7. CDR3 nucleotides: TGCAGCGTTGAGGGGAGGGGCTCTGGCACAGATACGCAGTATTTT. This sequence encodes CSVEGRGSGTDTQYF.

V and J are TRBV5-1 and TRBJ2-1, with TRBD2 identical over 11 bases. Trimming cost V 1 base and J 0 bases; bases outside gene matches: 6. Per the germline V gene, CDR1 is SGHRS and CDR2 is YFSETQ. The length of the CDR3 is 18 residues. The CDR3 reads CASSLFASGGSSYNEQFF. In nucleotides, the CDR3 is TGCGCCAGCAGCTTGTTTGCTAGCGGGGGGAGCTCCTACAATGAGCAGTTCTTC. The complete variable domain, with remaining parts taken from reference TRBV5-1 and TRBJ2-1, reads KAGVTQTPRYLIKTRGQQVTLSCSPISGHRSVSWYQQTPGQGLQFLFEYFSETQRNKGNFPGRFSGRQFSNSRSEMNVSTLELGDSALYLCASSLFASGGSSYNEQFFGPGTRLTVL.

V gene TRBV18 combines with J gene TRBJ2-5, with 10 positions matching TRBD2. This CDR3 has 15 amino acids. Trimming at V came to 2 bases and at J to 4 bases, leaving 4 bases not matched to a gene. Germline CDR1 KGHSH, CDR2 LQKENI. The CDR3 DNA reads as TGTGCCAGCTCACCATCAAGCGGGAGGGTAGAGACCCAGTACTTC. Its translation: CASSPSSGRVETQYF.

The gene calls are TRBV10-3 and TRBJ2-1, with 9 positions matching TRBD1. This CDR3 is 11 amino acids long. Germline V CDR1 and CDR2: ENHRY, SYGVKD. V was pared by 8 bases and J by 13 bases, with 6 bases of the junction left unmatched. Here the CDR3 reads CAIGDRAFQFF. CDR3 DNA: TGTGCCATCGGGGACAGGGCGTTTCAGTTCTTC.

The chain links TRBV7-2 to TRBJ2-2, with 7 bases lining up with TRBD2. The CDR3 is 16 residues long. Trimming at V came to 1 base and at J to 1 base, leaving 3 bases not matched to a gene. CDR1 and CDR2 (germline): SGHTA, FQGNSA. Here the CDR3 DNA reads TGTGCCAGCAGCTTAGAGTTAGCGGGGAACACCGGGGAGCTGTTTTTT. Protein: CASSLELAGNTGELFF.